Listed here are 26 T cell receptor beta chains from one sample, sequenced in a study of cytomegalovirus exposure and HLA in healthy donors. Both 60 Vbeta primers and 13 Jbeta primers went into the PCR. Profiled with immunoSEQ multiplex PCR; TCRdb holds only in-frame clones, not every one. The data show around 67,000 clones, approximately 60% seen once. Material: PBMCs. Receptors were obtained from a woman aged 45-59 years in good health and CMV-seronegative.

This rearrangement joins TRBV6-6 to TRBJ1-1, with 7 bases identical to TRBD1. Germline V lookup: CDR1 MNHNY, CDR2 SVGAGI (reference sequence). The V segment lost 3 bases and the J segment 1 base; nucleotides outside the gene matches: 5. The CDR3 is 15 residues long. Here the CDR3 DNA reads TGTGCCAGCAGTTATGCGGAGGGGGCGAACACTGAAGCTTTCTTT. Protein: CASSYAEGANTEAFF.

The chain recombines TRBV7-9 with TRBJ1-1; 9 bases fit TRBD1. There are 14 residues in the CDR3. CDR1 is SEHNR and CDR2 is FQNEAQ in the germline V gene (reference sequence). J was trimmed by 4 bases and V by 3 bases; bases with no gene match: 3. The CDR3 here is CASSFTGGGTEAFF. DNA for the CDR3: TGTGCCAGCAGCTTTACAGGGGGCGGCACTGAAGCTTTCTTT.

This chain links TRBV7-9 with TRBJ2-7; TRBD1 is a possible D gene (7 bases). V was trimmed by 5 bases and J by 2 bases, leaving 25 bases between them. The CDR3 is 18 amino acids. The V gene's germline CDR1 is SEHNR and CDR2 FQNEAQ (reference sequence). As DNA, the CDR3 is TGTGCCAGCAGCGCTGGGGGGTCTAGGACAGGCGACACCTACGAGCAGTACTTC. Residues: CASSAGGSRTGDTYEQYF.

V usage is TRBV5-1 and J usage is TRBJ2-1, with 8 positions matching TRBD1. CDR1 and CDR2 (germline): SGHRS, YFSETQ. This CDR3 is built from 15 residues. The V and J ends lost 0 bases and 2 bases, in that order; junction bases with no gene match: 1. In DNA form, the CDR3 reads TGCGCCAGCAGCTTGGGGACAGGGACCTACAATGAGCAGTTCTTC. As protein: CASSLGTGTYNEQFF.

CDR3 protein: CASSIGSSGNTIYF. The DNA for the CDR3 is TGTGCCAGTAGTATAGGCAGCTCTGGAAACACCATATATTTT. This sequence joins TRBV19 and TRBJ1-3; D unclear. Germline V gene lookup returns CDR1 LNHDA and CDR2 SQIVND (reference sequence). Trimming shortened V by 1 base and J by 0 bases, and 4 bases separated the two germline ends. This CDR3 is 14 amino acids long. The complete variable domain, with remaining parts taken from reference TRBV19 and TRBJ1-3, reads DGGITQSPKYLFRKEGQNVTLSCEQNLNHDAMYWYRQDPGQGLRLIYYSQIVNDFQKGDIAEGYSVSREKKESFPLTVTSAQKNPTAFYLCASSIGSSGNTIYFGEGSWLTVV.

This chain links TRBV5-1 with TRBJ2-3, with TRBD2 matching over 9 bases. This CDR3 has 14 residues. Germline loops: CDR1 SGHRS, CDR2 YFSETQ. V trimming: 6 bases; J trimming: 5 bases; junction bases outside the gene matches: 7. CDR3 bases: TGCGCCAGCACGATAGCGGGAGATATAGATACGCAGTATTTT. Its translation: CASTIAGDIDTQYF.

This clone was found a few times. The chain uses TRBV4-2 and TRBJ1-4; D unclear. The CDR3 totals 14 residues. Germline CDR1 is LGHNA and CDR2 is YNFKEQ. Trimming removed 4 bases at V and 7 bases at J, with 13 bases between. CDR3 sequence (DNA): TGTGCCAGCAGCCTCTTGGGGAGAGGTGAAAAACTGTTTTTT. Translated: CASSLLGRGEKLFF.

V gene TRBV4-3 combines with J gene TRBJ1-2; TRBD1 matches at 7 bases. From germline, CDR1 is LGHNA and CDR2 YSLEER. The CDR3 covers 17 residues. Trimming cost V 0 bases and J 3 bases; bases outside gene matches: 10. In DNA form, the CDR3 reads TGCGCCAGCAGCCAAGATCCGGGCCAGGGGGTCTACTATGGCTACACCTTC. Protein product: CASSQDPGQGVYYGYTF.

V is TRBV6-5 and J is TRBJ1-4, with D possibly TRBD1 on 6 matching bases. The V gene lost 8 bases and the J gene lost 8 bases, with 12 bases spanning the gap. The CDR3 spans 12 residues. The V gene's germline CDR1 is MNHEY and CDR2 SVGAGI. The CDR3 protein is CASSDSTEKLFF. DNA for the CDR3: TGTGCCAGCTCGGACAGTACCGAAAAACTGTTTTTT.

J is TRBJ2-2 and V is TRBV5-1; the D gene is possibly TRBD2 (6 bases). Trimming took 0 bases from V and 1 from J, leaving 7 bases between them. There are 15 residues in the CDR3. From germline, CDR1 is SGHRS and CDR2 YFSETQ. CDR3 loop: CASSLGDLNTGELFF. DNA for the CDR3: TGCGCCAGCAGCTTGGGGGACTTGAACACCGGGGAGCTGTTTTTT.

V and J are TRBV10-3 and TRBJ1-2, with 8 positions matching TRBD1. V gave up 8 bases and J gave up 8 bases; unmatched junction bases: 7. Germline V lookup: CDR1 ENHRY, CDR2 SYGVKD. This CDR3 spans 12 amino acids. Written as DNA, the CDR3 is TGTGCCATCCCAGCGGACAGGGTCGGCTACACCTTC. It codes for CAIPADRVGYTF.

This chain's CDR3 is CASSDSIAGGTQYF. The CDR3 nucleotides are TGTGCCAGCAGTGACTCGATAGCGGGAGGTACGCAGTATTTT. The chain recombines TRBV6-4 with TRBJ2-3, with 10 bases fitting TRBD2. The CDR3 runs 14 residues. Germline V gene sequence: CDR1 MRHNA, CDR2 SNTAGT. The junction had 2 bases not matched to a gene; V was cut back by 0 bases and J by 8 bases.

V gene TRBV10-3 combines with J gene TRBJ2-3; 7 bases are shared with TRBD2. V lost 3 bases to trimming and J lost 8 bases; unmatched junction nucleotides: 8. The CDR3 totals 14 residues. Germline CDR1 reads ENHRY; CDR2 reads SYGVKD. This chain's CDR3 is CAISDDSGTATQYF. The CDR3 DNA follows: TGTGCCATCAGTGACGACAGCGGGACGGCTACGCAGTATTTT.

The rearrangement links TRBV28 to TRBJ1-2; 7 positions match TRBD1. Losses at the gene ends were 4 bases for V and 3 bases for J; bases not matched to a gene: 2. Germline loops: CDR1 MDHEN, CDR2 SYDVKM. CDR3 length: 13 residues. In nucleotides, the CDR3 is TGTGCCAGCAGTTCGGGACAGTACTATGGCTACACCTTC. This encodes CASSSGQYYGYTF.

V is TRBV4-3 and J is TRBJ2-7; D is unclear. CDR1 is LGHNA, CDR2 YSLEER, per germline. Trimming stripped 4 bases from V and 3 bases from J, with 13 bases between. There are 14 residues in the CDR3. The CDR3 loop is CASSPRTQSYEQYF. Written as DNA, the CDR3 is TGCGCCAGCAGCCCGCGTACACAGAGCTACGAGCAGTACTTC.

Only one count was recorded for this clone. This CDR3 reads CASSGETDTQYF. The CDR3 DNA is TGTGCCTCTAGCGGGGAGACAGATACGCAGTATTTT. The chain couples TRBV6-5 to TRBJ2-3; 9 bases are shared with TRBD2. This CDR3 is 12 amino acids long. V was clipped by 11 bases and J by 3 bases; unmatched bases: 3. Germline loops: CDR1 MNHEY, CDR2 SVGAGI.

The chain is built from TRBV7-8 and TRBJ2-5, with 9 bases identical to TRBD1. The germline gives CDR1 SGHVS, CDR2 FQNEAQ. The V and J ends lost 5 bases and 0 bases, in that order; junction bases with no gene match: 13. The CDR3 spans 18 residues. CDR3 amino acids: CASSPPRRQGGYQETQYF. DNA for the CDR3: TGTGCCAGCAGCCCCCCCCGGCGACAGGGGGGGTACCAAGAGACCCAGTACTTC.

This clone was seen a few times. The genes are TRBV7-2 and TRBJ2-2, with D tentatively TRBD2 (6 bases). V lost 5 bases and J lost 5, with 12 bases in between. Germline loops: CDR1 SGHTA, CDR2 FQGNSA. The CDR3 has 14 amino acids. The CDR3 DNA sequence: TGTGCCAGCAGCCCAAAACGGGAGACCGGGGAGCTGTTTTTT. This gives the protein CASSPKRETGELFF.

This chain connects TRBV9 to TRBJ2-5; weak D call: TRBD2 (5 bases). Germline CDR1 reads SGDLS; CDR2 reads YYNGEE. The CDR3 runs to 13 residues. V was clipped by 4 bases and J by 5 bases, with 12 bases between them. Here the CDR3 DNA reads TGTGCCAGCAGCTTCAGCGGCAGGGAGACCCAGTACTTC. This encodes CASSFSGRETQYF.

The rearrangement joins TRBV25-1 to TRBJ1-5, with D possibly TRBD1 on 6 matching bases. Looked up from germline, CDR1 is MGHDK and CDR2 is SYGVNS. The CDR3 has 16 amino acids. Between the trimmed V and J ends, which lost 3 bases and 0 bases, there was a span of 12 bases. The CDR3 sequence is CASSERGSDSNQPQHF. CDR3 DNA sequence: TGTGCCAGCAGTGAGAGGGGGTCAGATAGCAATCAGCCCCAGCATTTT.

A few counts support this clone. V gene TRBV7-2 combines with J gene TRBJ1-2; D is uncertain. From germline, CDR1 is SGHTA and CDR2 FQGNSA. The CDR3 is 15 residues long. The V and J ends lost 1 base and 2 bases respectively, with 11 bases between them. CDR3 coding DNA: TGTGCCAGCAGCTTAGGCCAGGCACAGAACTATGGCTACACCTTC. As protein: CASSLGQAQNYGYTF.

In this sample, this clone turned up once. The chain has TRBV7-9 and TRBJ1-1; no clear D gene. The CDR3 has 16 amino acids. Germline V lookup: CDR1 SEHNR, CDR2 FQNEAQ (reference sequence). V lost 5 bases, J lost 3 bases, and 19 bases lay in between. The CDR3 sequence: CASSPLRSQGDTEAFF. The CDR3 nucleotides read TGTGCCAGCAGCCCCCTGAGGTCCCAAGGCGACACTGAAGCTTTCTTT.

The rearrangement uses TRBV19 and TRBJ1-3; no definite D call. The CDR3 has 16 residues. Trimming pared 1 base from V and 0 bases from J, leaving 10 bases between. Germline V gene lookup returns CDR1 LNHDA and CDR2 SQIVND (reference sequence). CDR3 residues: CASSIGGFASGNTIYF. The CDR3, as DNA: TGTGCCAGTAGTATAGGAGGCTTCGCCTCTGGAAACACCATATATTTT.

This chain connects TRBV4-3 to TRBJ1-4; D gene unclear. CDR3 length: 15 residues. Trimming shortened V by 1 base and J by 0 bases, and 6 bases separated the two germline ends. Germline-derived CDR1 and CDR2 are LGHNA and YSLEER. The CDR3 coding sequence is TGCGCCAGCAGCCAAGGGAGGGCAACTAATGAAAAACTGTTTTTT. Its protein is CASSQGRATNEKLFF.

This clone was counted between two and nine times. This chain links TRBV2 with TRBJ2-1; 11 bases are a match to TRBD2. CDR1 and CDR2 from the germline V gene are SNHLY and FYNNEI. This CDR3 region has 14 residues. The trim removed 8 bases at V and 5 bases at J, leaving 5 bases unmatched. The CDR3, as DNA: TGTGCCAGCCAACTAGCGGGAGTTGACAATGAGCAGTTCTTC. Residues: CASQLAGVDNEQFF.

The chain combines TRBV28 with TRBJ1-2; 9 nucleotides match TRBD1. This CDR3 is 16 amino acids long. Trimming took 6 bases from V and 3 from J; bases not matched to a gene: 11. From germline, CDR1 is MDHEN and CDR2 SYDVKM. The CDR3 sequence is CASSLLTGGTDYGYTF. The CDR3 region has the DNA TGTGCCAGCAGCCTCCTGACAGGGGGTACTGACTATGGCTACACCTTC.